This T cell receptor beta chain emerged from a study of graft-versus-host responses after intestinal transplantation. Across the whole study: Grafts were multivisceral, liver-intestinal, or isolated intestinal. Points from the study as a whole: Recipient marrow held GvH clones, some first seen in ileum or blood. Patients with graft-donor T cell macrochimerism had high graft-versus-host to host-versus-graft clonal ratios in allografts.

This clone was seen more than once but under ten times. Plating combined roughly 200,000 CFSE-labeled responder cells with roughly 200,000 irradiated, violet-dye-labeled stimulator cells. Measured with immunoSEQ multiplex PCR; TCRdb has only the in-frame clones, and not every one. The sample lists several thousand clones; approximately 23% were seen once. V lost 0 bases and J lost 6, with 18 bases in between. The germline V gene has CDR1 MNHNS and CDR2 SASEGT. CDR3 length equals 16 residues. The TCR sequence derives from a human patient who was an organ donor for intestinal transplantation. The input for sequencing was alloreactive CD4+ T cells from a mixed lymphocyte reaction culture, taken before transplantation. Subset described: CFSE-low proliferating T cells sorted from roughly six-day pre-transplant mixed lymphocyte reaction (GvH or HvG direction). J is TRBJ2-7 and V is TRBV6-1; D may be TRBD1 or TRBD2 (7 bases each). Here the CDR3 reads CASSEALKGRGGEQYF. Written as DNA, the CDR3 is TGTGCCAGCAGTGAAGCCCTTAAGGGCAGGGGGGGCGAGCAGTACTTC.